The 13 T cell receptor beta chains listed next were all sequenced from one sample in a study of T cell repertoires in ileal Crohn's disease. Sequencing was performed with immunoSEQ multiplex PCR; in TCRdb, only in-frame clones are kept and a portion is missing. The sample consists of about 3,600 clones, about four fifths of them appearing once. The sequenced sample consisted of ileal tissue. The source of these receptors is an adult with Crohn's disease.

The rearrangement uses TRBV5-5 and TRBJ2-1, with D possibly TRBD2 on 6 matching bases. Deletions cut 0 bases from V and 2 bases from J, with 12 bases between. This CDR3 has 16 amino acids. Germline V gives CDR1 SGHKS, CDR2 YYEKEE (reference sequence). CDR3 protein: CASSLASGRAYNEQFF. The CDR3 DNA is TGTGCCAGCAGCTTGGCGAGCGGGCGCGCCTACAATGAGCAGTTCTTC. Together with reference TRBV5-5 and TRBJ2-1, the CDR3 gives the full variable domain: DAGVTQSPTHLIKTRGQQVTLRCSPISGHKSVSWYQQVLGQGPQFIFQYYEKEERGRGNFPDRFSARQFPNYSSELNVNALLLGDSALYLCASSLASGRAYNEQFFGPGTRLTVL.

This clone was picked up one time. This chain joins TRBV19 and TRBJ1-2; D is uncertain. Trimming pared 5 bases from V and 7 bases from J, leaving 11 bases between. The CDR3 has 12 amino acids. Germline assignment: CDR1 LNHDA and CDR2 SQIVND (reference sequence). CDR3 in amino acids: CASSPGLGGYTF. The CDR3 coding sequence is TGTGCCAGTAGTCCCGGACTCGGTGGCTACACCTTC.

The chain employs TRBV5-1 and TRBJ2-5; TRBD2 aligns across 7 bases. CDR3 length: 13 amino acids. Germline CDR1 SGHRS, CDR2 YFSETQ. V shed 6 bases, J shed 1 base, and the junction held 3 bases outside the gene matches. This chain's CDR3 is CASTSGGQETQYF. The CDR3 nucleotides are TGCGCCAGCACCTCGGGGGGCCAAGAGACCCAGTACTTC. The full variable domain, its missing parts supplied by reference TRBV5-1 and TRBJ2-5, is KAGVTQTPRYLIKTRGQQVTLSCSPISGHRSVSWYQQTPGQGLQFLFEYFSETQRNKGNFPGRFSGRQFSNSRSEMNVSTLELGDSALYLCASTSGGQETQYFGPGTRLLVL.

The V call is TRBV29-1, the J call TRBJ2-5; maybe TRBD1 (6 bases). CDR3 length equals 14 residues. The germline V gene has CDR1 SQVTM and CDR2 ANQGSEA. With 6 bases removed from V and 1 base from J, the gap between germline ends came to 15 bases. CDR3 sequence: CSVKLGGSQETQYF. CDR3 nucleotides: TGCAGCGTCAAACTTGGGGGCAGCCAAGAGACCCAGTACTTC.

This chain uses TRBV4-1 with TRBJ1-2; 7 bases agree with TRBD1. The germline gives CDR1 MGHRA, CDR2 YSYEKL. The CDR3 extends over 18 amino acids. The V and J ends lost 0 bases and 10 bases, in that order; junction bases with no gene match: 20. Written as DNA, the CDR3 is TGCGCCAGCAGCCAAGATGTATGGTCGGGGACAGAAGGTGGCCTCTACACCTTC. This gives the protein CASSQDVWSGTEGGLYTF.

The V call is TRBV5-5, the J call TRBJ2-1; possible D gene TRBD1, 5 bases. Trimming cost V 2 bases and J 2 bases, with 14 bases left between them. The CDR3 spans 16 residues. Germline V gene sequence: CDR1 SGHKS, CDR2 YYEKEE (reference sequence). In DNA, the CDR3 is TGTGCCAGCAGCTTTGAAGGGGAACTCACCTACAATGAGCAGTTCTTC. Protein product: CASSFEGELTYNEQFF.

The V gene is TRBV5-1, the J gene TRBJ1-1; weak D call: TRBD1 (6 bases). Trimming pared 0 bases from V and 2 bases from J, leaving 14 bases between. The CDR3 is 16 residues long. Germline CDR1 is SGHRS and CDR2 is YFSETQ. In DNA form, the CDR3 reads TGCGCCAGCAGCTTGGTGGGGGCGGCTGCAAACACTGAAGCTTTCTTT. Protein: CASSLVGAAANTEAFF.

The chain carries TRBV5-4 and TRBJ1-4, with a possible D match to TRBD1 (6 bases). This CDR3 spans 16 amino acids. The ends were cut back, 4 bases at V and 0 bases at J, with 13 bases in the middle. Germline V gene data show CDR1 as SGHNT and CDR2 as YYREEE (reference sequence). DNA of the CDR3: TGTGCCAGCAGCCCGGAGGGGGGGACAACTAATGAAAAACTGTTTTTT. As protein: CASSPEGGTTNEKLFF.

The chain combines TRBV9 with TRBJ2-7, with TRBD1 identical over 12 bases. The trim removed 4 bases at V and 6 bases at J, leaving 8 bases unmatched. CDR3 size: 15 residues. CDR1 SGDLS and CDR2 YYNGEE come from the germline V gene. CDR3: CASSIGGQGASEQYF. Written as DNA, the CDR3 is TGTGCCAGCAGCATCGGGGGACAGGGGGCTAGCGAGCAGTACTTC.

This chain connects TRBV11-2 to TRBJ2-5; the D gene is possibly TRBD2 (5 bases). Germline-derived CDR1 and CDR2 are SGHAT and FQNNGV. The CDR3 has 16 residues. The ends were cut back, 1 base at V and 1 base at J, with 13 bases in the middle. The CDR3 coding sequence is TGTGCCAGCAGCTTAGGAGGATTAGCGATCCAAGAGACCCAGTACTTC. Translation gives CASSLGGLAIQETQYF.

This clone came up a few times. The chain links TRBV11-2 to TRBJ1-1; the match to TRBD1 covers 9 bases. Germline V lookup: CDR1 SGHAT, CDR2 FQNNGV. V trimming: 5 bases; J trimming: 3 bases; junction bases outside the gene matches: 7. This CDR3 spans 15 amino acids. The CDR3: CASSARTGAYTEAFF. CDR3 DNA: TGTGCCAGCAGCGCGAGGACAGGGGCGTACACTGAAGCTTTCTTT. The full variable domain, with the rest looked up from reference TRBV11-2 and TRBJ1-1, is EAGVAQSPRYKIIEKRQSVAFWCNPISGHATLYWYQQILGQGPKLLIQFQNNGVVDDSQLPKDRFSAERLKGVDSTLKIQPAKLEDSAVYLCASSARTGAYTEAFFGQGTRLTVV.

The genes are TRBV4-1 and TRBJ1-1; maybe TRBD1 (5 bases). Trimming took off 1 base at V and 10 bases at J, with 16 bases between the two ends. The CDR3 contains 14 residues. Per the germline V gene, CDR1 is MGHRA and CDR2 is YSYEKL. CDR3 coding DNA: TGCGCCAGCAGCCAAGTAAAGGCCTGGGGGGTAGCTTTCTTT. Its protein is CASSQVKAWGVAFF.

The chain links TRBV6-6 to TRBJ1-5, with D unclear. This CDR3 region has 13 residues. Germline V gene sequence: CDR1 MNHNY, CDR2 SVGAGI (reference sequence). V lost 7 bases and J lost 7, with 14 bases in between. Here the CDR3 DNA reads TGTGCCAGCAACACCCGGGAGGGCCAGCCCCAGCATTTT. Amino acid sequence: CASNTREGQPQHF.